The sequence of this T cell receptor beta chain was determined in a study of blood T cell repertoires in COVID-19. Germline CDR1 reads SGHAT; CDR2 reads FQNNGV. The V and J ends lost 8 bases and 7 bases, in that order; junction bases with no gene match: 6. The CDR3 covers 13 residues. Method: immunoSEQ multiplex PCR; TCRdb's copy keeps in-frame clones and lacks some. The sample includes about 68,000 clones, more than 60% of them seen just once. This clone showed up just once. The specimen was peripheral blood. This TCR derives from a woman between 50 and 59 years old with acute or convalescent COVID-19. The rearrangement uses TRBV11-2 and TRBJ1-2; TRBD1 aligns across 11 bases. The CDR3 sequence is CASGGQGASGYTF. As DNA, the CDR3 is TGTGCCAGCGGCGGACAGGGGGCGTCTGGCTACACCTTC.